The T cell receptor beta chain under discussion was sequenced for a study of vaccination effects on CD4 cells after COVID-19. At the level of the study: ViraFEST used viral peptide pools to expand antigen-specific CD4+ T cells before sequencing.

Following 10 days of culture, CD4+ T cells were isolated. Whole-study results and caveats: Convalescent patients numbered few in the study; early post-infection timepoints were missing entirely.

Only in-frame clones appear in the TCRdb table, and some are missing; sequencing was by immunoSEQ multiplex PCR. The data hold 31,000 or so clones, with about 71% observed a single time. The CDR3 is made up of 15 amino acids. Per the germline V gene, CDR1 is SEHNR and CDR2 is FQNEAQ (reference sequence). The V gene lost 2 bases and the J gene lost 0 bases, with 5 bases spanning the gap. On this clone: Its antigen is unidentified.

The chain carries TRBV7-9 and TRBJ2-6; D not resolved. The sample consisted of CD4+ T cells from PBMCs cultured without peptide, taken before COVID-19 vaccination. The receptor was derived from a human donor who received a COVID-19 vaccine. CDR3 DNA: TGTGCCAGCAGCTTATTTGGCTCTGGGGCCAACGTCCTGACTTTC. Translation: CASSLFGSGANVLTF.